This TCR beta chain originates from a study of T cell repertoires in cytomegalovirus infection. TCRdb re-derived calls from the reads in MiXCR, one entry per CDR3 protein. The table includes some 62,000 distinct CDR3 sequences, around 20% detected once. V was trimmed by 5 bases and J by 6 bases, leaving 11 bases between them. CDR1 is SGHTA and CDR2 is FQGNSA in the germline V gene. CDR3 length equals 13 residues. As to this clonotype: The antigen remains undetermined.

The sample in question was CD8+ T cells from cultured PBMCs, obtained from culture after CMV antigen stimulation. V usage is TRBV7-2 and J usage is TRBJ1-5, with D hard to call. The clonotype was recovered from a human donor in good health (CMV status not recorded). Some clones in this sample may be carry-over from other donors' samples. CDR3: CASSPRGGQPQHF. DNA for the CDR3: TGTGCCAGCAGCCCTCGGGGTGGTCAGCCCCAGCATTTT.